These 21 T cell receptor beta chains were all obtained from the same sample, sequenced in a study of shared clonotypes between healthy human individuals. Produced via immunoSEQ multiplex PCR; TCRdb's table is partial and in-frame only. Of 1,500,000 or so clones listed, approximately 98.5% are singletons. Sequencing was carried out using naive CD4+ T cells sorted from blood. Subset reported: CD45RA+ positively selected. These receptors all come from a man in his thirties or forties in good health.

The genes are TRBV28 and TRBJ1-5; D is possibly TRBD1 (6 bases). The germline V and J ends were trimmed by 6 bases and 9 bases, with 15 bases remaining between them. The CDR3 length is 13 residues. Germline V gives CDR1 MDHEN, CDR2 SYDVKM. The CDR3 DNA reads as TGTGCCAGCAGAATGGACAGTCCGGCGCCCCAGCATTTT. Translation: CASRMDSPAPQHF.

The chain couples TRBV18 to TRBJ2-1; D gene unclear. V was trimmed by 6 bases and J by 4 bases, leaving 13 bases between them. The CDR3 runs to 14 residues. CDR1 and CDR2 (germline): KGHSH, LQKENI. CDR3 protein: CASSPSYGYNEQFF. The CDR3 nucleotides read TGTGCCAGCTCTCCCTCCTATGGATACAATGAGCAGTTCTTC. The variable domain in full, completed from reference TRBV18 and TRBJ2-1, reads NAGVMQNPRHLVRRRGQEARLRCSPMKGHSHVYWYRQLPEEGLKFMVYLQKENIIDESGMPKERFSAEFPKEGPSILRIQQVVRGDSAAYFCASSPSYGYNEQFFGPGTRLTVL.

The chain couples TRBV5-4 to TRBJ2-7, with 9 bases that match TRBD2. Per the germline V gene, CDR1 is SGHNT and CDR2 is YYREEE (reference sequence). V lost 4 bases to trimming and J lost 2 bases; unmatched junction nucleotides: 7. The CDR3 is 15 amino acids. Here the CDR3 DNA reads TGTGCCAGCAGCCTTAGCGGGAGACAGACCTACGAGCAGTACTTC. Its translation: CASSLSGRQTYEQYF.

The chain couples TRBV19 to TRBJ2-5, with TRBD2 identical over 9 bases. The germline gives CDR1 LNHDA, CDR2 SQIVND (reference sequence). This CDR3 spans 16 amino acids. V shed 1 base, J shed 4 bases, and the junction held 7 bases outside the gene matches. This chain's CDR3 is CASSIGAGGRRETQYF. In DNA, the CDR3 is TGTGCCAGTAGTATAGGAGCGGGAGGCCGACGAGAGACCCAGTACTTC.

The gene calls are TRBV2 and TRBJ2-5; D is possibly TRBD1 (6 bases). This CDR3 has 12 residues. Looked up from germline, CDR1 is SNHLY and CDR2 is FYNNEI. V was cut by 9 bases and J by 0 bases, with 8 bases left in between. In nucleotides, the CDR3 is TGTGCCAGAAGGGACAACCAAGAGACCCAGTACTTC. It encodes CARRDNQETQYF.

Concerning this clone itself: Distinct nucleotide sequences in the sample also encode this CDR3. The chain joins TRBV5-1 to TRBJ1-1; D is unresolved. V lost 0 bases to trimming and J lost 2 bases, with 5 bases between them. The CDR3 runs 13 residues. The germline V gene encodes CDR1 SGHRS and CDR2 YFSETQ. CDR3 nucleotides: TGCGCCAGCAGCTTGGGTAGTAACACTGAAGCTTTCTTT. It is translated as CASSLGSNTEAFF. Combining the CDR3 with reference TRBV5-1 and TRBJ1-1 gives the whole variable domain KAGVTQTPRYLIKTRGQQVTLSCSPISGHRSVSWYQQTPGQGLQFLFEYFSETQRNKGNFPGRFSGRQFSNSRSEMNVSTLELGDSALYLCASSLGSNTEAFFGQGTRLTVV.

V usage is TRBV7-9 and J usage is TRBJ2-7; D ambiguous. Deletions cut 3 bases from V and 2 bases from J, with 11 bases between. Germline CDR1 and CDR2: SEHNR and FQNEAQ (reference sequence). The CDR3 covers 14 residues. Here the CDR3 reads CASSFASPAYEQYF. The CDR3 region has the DNA TGTGCCAGCAGCTTTGCCTCGCCCGCCTACGAGCAGTACTTC.

This chain links TRBV28 with TRBJ2-3; 9 bases align to TRBD2. The germline gives CDR1 MDHEN, CDR2 SYDVKM. Trimming cost V 6 bases and J 0 bases; bases outside gene matches: 7. The CDR3 loop spans 16 amino acids. Here the CDR3 reads CASSLLTSGSTDTQYF. The CDR3 region has the DNA TGTGCCAGCAGCCTCCTGACTAGCGGAAGCACAGATACGCAGTATTTT.

The rearrangement links TRBV28 to TRBJ2-3; 9 bases are shared with TRBD1. V lost 5 bases, J lost 1 base, and 4 bases stayed unmatched. Germline V gene data show CDR1 as MDHEN and CDR2 as SYDVKM. This CDR3 has 15 amino acids. The CDR3 DNA follows: TGTGCCAGCAGTGTTAACAGGGGGCGCACAGATACGCAGTATTTT. This sequence encodes CASSVNRGRTDTQYF.

This sequence joins TRBV6-5 and TRBJ1-5; perhaps TRBD1 as D (6 bases). Trimming removed 5 bases at V and 3 bases at J, with 14 bases between. There are 15 residues in the CDR3. The germline CDR1 and CDR2 sequences are MNHEY and SVGAGI. The CDR3 sequence: CASSGGLGVNQPQHF. The CDR3 DNA sequence: TGTGCCAGCAGTGGGGGGCTAGGGGTCAATCAGCCCCAGCATTTT.

The J gene is TRBJ2-3, the V gene TRBV27, with D unclear. The CDR3 loop spans 15 amino acids. From germline, CDR1 is MNHEY and CDR2 SMNVEV (reference sequence). The ends were cut back, 6 bases at V and 4 bases at J, with 17 bases in the middle. For the CDR3, the DNA is TGTGCCAGCAGCCTTAGATCTCATAGGGCAGATACGCAGTATTTT. Amino acid sequence: CASSLRSHRADTQYF.

The chain has TRBV18 and TRBJ2-2; D remains ambiguous. CDR1 and CDR2 (germline): KGHSH, LQKENI. The CDR3 has 16 residues. V gave up 3 bases and J gave up 0 bases, with 11 bases separating them. CDR3 nucleotide sequence: TGTGCCAGCTCACCCGTTAGTCCCTCGAACACCGGGGAGCTGTTTTTT. It translates to CASSPVSPSNTGELFF.

The CDR3 bases are TGCGCCAGCAGCTTCGGACAGGGTTGGGAGGAGCAGTACTTC. Its translation: CASSFGQGWEEQYF. The J gene is TRBJ2-7, the V gene TRBV5-1, with 8 bases lining up with TRBD1. The germline gives CDR1 SGHRS, CDR2 YFSETQ. This CDR3 is built from 14 residues. V shed 2 bases, J shed 7 bases, and the junction held 8 bases outside the gene matches.

Note on this clone: Other DNA sequences in the sample encode the same CDR3. The V call is TRBV11-2, the J call TRBJ2-5, with 9 bases that match TRBD1. Germline V gene data show CDR1 as SGHAT and CDR2 as FQNNGV. This CDR3 comprises 14 residues. The V segment lost 2 bases and the J segment 4 bases; nucleotides outside the gene matches: 2. This CDR3 is CASSLNRGRETQYF. CDR3 nucleotide sequence: TGTGCCAGCAGCTTAAACAGGGGGCGAGAGACCCAGTACTTC.

J is TRBJ2-7 and V is TRBV10-3; possibly TRBD2 for D (5 bases). The germline CDR1 and CDR2 sequences are ENHRY and SYGVKD. Trimming removed 4 bases from V and 2 bases from J, with 9 bases in between. CDR3 size: 13 residues. The CDR3 here is CAISGEKPYEQYF. For the CDR3, the DNA is TGTGCCATCAGTGGGGAGAAACCCTACGAGCAGTACTTC.

The V and J genes are TRBV9 and TRBJ2-2; D unclear. The germline V and J ends were trimmed by 2 bases and 2 bases, with 7 bases remaining between them. Germline values: CDR1 SGDLS, CDR2 YYNGEE. The CDR3 runs 14 residues. The CDR3 DNA reads as TGTGCCAGCAGCGTTATGGGCAACACCGGGGAGCTGTTTTTT. Encoded protein: CASSVMGNTGELFF.

The J gene is TRBJ2-1, the V gene TRBV11-2; D might be TRBD2 (7 bases). Trimming pared 4 bases from V and 12 bases from J, leaving 13 bases between. CDR1 SGHAT and CDR2 FQNNGV come from the germline V gene. This CDR3 has 12 residues. This chain's CDR3 is CASSSTGGGQFF. In nucleotides, the CDR3 is TGTGCCAGCAGCTCGACGGGGGGCGGGCAGTTCTTC.

The V gene is TRBV7-9, the J gene TRBJ2-1; D uncertain. Trimming left V 6 bases short and J 2 bases short, with 17 bases between. Germline V gene lookup returns CDR1 SEHNR and CDR2 FQNEAQ (reference sequence). The CDR3 runs to 16 residues. CDR3: CASSHLRASTYNEQFF. The DNA of the CDR3 is TGTGCCAGCAGTCACCTTAGGGCTAGTACCTACAATGAGCAGTTCTTC.

V is TRBV19 and J is TRBJ2-1; 11 bases are shared with TRBD2. V shed 3 bases and J 7 bases; nucleotides not matched to a gene: 8. The CDR3 totals 16 residues. Germline V lookup: CDR1 LNHDA, CDR2 SQIVND (reference sequence). CDR3: CASSIWLTSGKNEQFF. Written as DNA, the CDR3 is TGTGCCAGTAGTATTTGGTTGACTAGCGGGAAGAATGAGCAGTTCTTC.

The rearrangement links TRBV6-1 to TRBJ1-4; D is undetermined. The CDR3 totals 15 residues. Between the trimmed V and J ends, which lost 6 bases and 3 bases, there was a span of 14 bases. In germline, CDR1 is MNHNS, CDR2 SASEGT. CDR3: CASSAPFRSNEKLFF. CDR3 coding DNA: TGTGCCAGCAGCGCCCCTTTTAGATCTAATGAAAAACTGTTTTTT.

This rearrangement joins TRBV6-1 to TRBJ2-5; 8 bases are shared with TRBD2. With 3 bases clipped from V and 3 bases from J, the junction kept 9 bases outside the gene matches. The V gene's germline CDR1 is MNHNS and CDR2 SASEGT. This CDR3 is 16 amino acids long. In DNA form, the CDR3 reads TGTGCCAGCAGTGAGCGGACTAGCCAGACCGAAGAGACCCAGTACTTC. Translating it yields CASSERTSQTEETQYF.